Given below is one T cell receptor beta chain in context. Antigen unknown. The data are from a study of shared clonotypes between healthy human individuals. The study's findings and limits: Clonotypes shared by all four donors outscored non-shared clonotypes in generation probability.

The CDR3 length is 17 residues. V was trimmed by 5 bases and J by 4 bases, leaving 21 bases between them. Germline CDR1 reads SGHNT; CDR2 reads YENEEA. Positively selected for CCR7, the CD45RO-negative cells used as naive CD8 cells excluded terminally differentiated effector memory CD45RA+ cells. Only Caucasian adults living in Nashville, Tennessee made up the donor group. The repertoire was sequenced with immunoSEQ multiplex PCR; TCRdb's copy has only in-frame clones and lacks some. The sample contains approximately 720,000 clones, about 91% of which appear only once. Material for sequencing was naive CD8+ T cells sorted from blood. This clonotype originated in a man aged 25-45 years in good health. This chain joins TRBV11-3 and TRBJ2-1; D is undetermined. The CDR3 DNA is TGTGCCAGCAGCCGCACCCGGGTGGGTTCCCCTTACAATGAGCAGTTCTTC. Amino acids: CASSRTRVGSPYNEQFF.